This T cell receptor (beta chain) is from a study of T cell responses to AZD1222 COVID-19 vaccine. Sequencing was performed with immunoSEQ multiplex PCR; in TCRdb, only in-frame clones are kept and a portion is missing. The sample lists 120,000 to 150,000 clones; just over 90% were seen once. Remarks on this clone: Its antigen remains unidentified.

CDR1 is LNHNV and CDR2 is YYDKDF in the germline V gene (reference sequence). V was clipped by 6 bases and J by 4 bases, with 9 bases between them. The length of the CDR3 is 13 residues. The study's findings and limits: Within unmutated variant regions lay the reported targets of nearly half of spike-specific TCRs. A mostly white British donor set with more females was recruited, and clonal diversity was possibly underestimated.

J is TRBJ1-4 and V is TRBV15; no reliable D call. The TCR sequence derives from an adult in good health. Material: peripheral blood, obtained on day 0 of MenACWY control vaccination. CDR3 in amino acids: CATRVGYNEKLFF. Here the CDR3 DNA reads TGTGCCACCAGGGTCGGATATAATGAAAAACTGTTTTTT.